Listed below are T cell receptor beta chains from one sample, sequenced in a study of blood T cell repertoires in COVID-19. Profiling relied on immunoSEQ multiplex PCR, and the TCRdb table lists in-frame clones only, not all of them. This sample yields 100,000 to 150,000 clones, of which about 80% are seen a single time; more than 10% belongs to the top ten. The specimen sequenced was peripheral blood. The source of these receptors is a woman aged 55-69 years with acute or convalescent COVID-19. Both conserved end residues are part of each CDR3.

>TRBJ1-2|TRBV23-1
CASTMIRMTIYGYTF
>TRBJ2-2|TRBV20-1
CSASELGGLDTGELFF
>TRBJ1-2|TRBV19
CASRRGQGNYGYTF
>TRBJ1-2|TRBV30
CAWSKPGQGVYGYTF
>TRBJ2-7|TRBV5-1
CASKSVLMERGPYEQYF
>TRBJ2-2|TRBV7-9
CASSSGLAGVPTGELFF
>TRBJ1-1|TRBV7-9
CASRTGTGKNTEAFF
>TRBJ2-2|TRBV29-1
CSVDSGGGAGELFF
>TRBJ2-7|TRBV3-1/TRBV3-2
CARRGDSQTEGYEQYF
>TRBJ1-1|TRBV19
CASGRLNTEAFF
>TRBJ1-1|TRBV7-9
CASSGQGAGEAFF
>TRBJ1-6|TRBV10-3
CAISEAFGGYNSPLHF
>TRBJ1-2|TRBV2
CASSGREENYGYTF
>TRBJ1-3|TRBV5-1
CASSLFGVEGGNTIYF
>TRBJ1-6|TRBV27
CASSSLGLGNSPLHF
>TRBJ1-2|TRBV6-5
CASRPRLSGYTF
>TRBJ1-4|TRBV6-5
CASSSRQGERELFF
>TRBJ1-1|TRBV3-1/TRBV3-2
CASSQGTGIYTEAFF
>TRBJ2-1|TRBV5-1
CASSLGTSVDEQFF
>TRBJ1-5|TRBV27
CASSEQGFSNQPQHF
>TRBJ2-1|TRBV24-1
CATSDPGQGVNEQFF
>TRBJ1-2|TRBV28
CASSLSRGDREDGYTF
>TRBJ1-3|TRBV19
CASIGSRFGLSGNTIYF
>TRBJ1-1|TRBV5-4
CASTPRTGAHTEAFF
>TRBJ1-2|TRBV3-1/TRBV3-2
CASSQARRRLTYGYTF
>TRBJ1-5|TRBV28
CASSPPDRGGNQPQHF
>TRBJ1-3|TRBV3-1/TRBV3-2
CASSPSSGNTIYF
>TRBJ1-6|TRBV7-8
CASSWTTTTGGEPPLHF
>TRBJ1-2|TRBV4-1
CASSQVLRRDYGYTF
>TRBJ1-1|TRBV20-1
CSAVDNTAAFF
>TRBJ2-2|TRBV10-3
CATTTEQVEGLTGELFF
>TRBJ2-2|TRBV5-1
CASSATLGAGELFF
>TRBJ2-2|TRBV11-2
CASSLGRVTGELFF
>TRBJ1-6|TRBV10-3
CATSTGQGYNSPLHF
>TRBJ1-2|TRBV10-2
CASSRGGGEIAYGYTF
>TRBJ1-1|TRBV11-1
CASTPLEGTEAFF
>TRBJ2-5|TRBV29-1
CSVEFGGGYQETQYF
>TRBJ1-5|TRBV20-1
CSASAGRDNQPQHF
>TRBJ1-6|TRBV30
CAWTAGSPLHF
>TRBJ1-6|TRBV24-1
CATPNGTGGSPLHF
>TRBJ1-2|TRBV10-3
CAINYDRDYGYTF
>TRBJ1-3|TRBV4-2
CASSPTGNTIYF
>TRBJ2-3|TRBV5-1
CASSLGTREGDTQYF
>TRBJ1-4|TRBV3-1/TRBV3-2
CASSQRTGGSEKLFF
>TRBJ1-1|TRBV6-1
CASSEAGGNRGTEAFF
>TRBJ1-6|TRBV5-4
CASSRTGDSPLHF
>TRBJ2-2|TRBV5-8
CASRSTGNTGELFF
>TRBJ1-1|TRBV12-5
CASASLQNTEAFF
>TRBJ1-6|TRBV11-2
CASSTLPRAALISPLHF
>TRBJ2-7|TRBV5-1
CASSAGQEGGRQYF
>TRBJ2-3|TRBV3-1/TRBV3-2
CASSPRGGGGTDTQYF
>TRBJ1-2|TRBV5-6
CASSLDPASGYTF
>TRBJ1-3|TRBV18
CASSPSPFRSGNTIYF
>TRBJ1-1|TRBV7-6
CASSLGREGNTEAFF
>TRBJ1-5|TRBV24-1
CATSDGGVSNQPQHF
>TRBJ2-5|TRBV12-3/TRBV12-4
CASSGLKETQYF
>TRBJ1-1|TRBV6-5
CASSRQGRDTEAFF
>TRBJ1-2|TRBV27
CASSPYTGDGYTF
>TRBJ1-1|TRBV12-3/TRBV12-4
CASSDGLGTEAFF
>TRBJ1-2|TRBV27
CASSLRTDNYGYTF